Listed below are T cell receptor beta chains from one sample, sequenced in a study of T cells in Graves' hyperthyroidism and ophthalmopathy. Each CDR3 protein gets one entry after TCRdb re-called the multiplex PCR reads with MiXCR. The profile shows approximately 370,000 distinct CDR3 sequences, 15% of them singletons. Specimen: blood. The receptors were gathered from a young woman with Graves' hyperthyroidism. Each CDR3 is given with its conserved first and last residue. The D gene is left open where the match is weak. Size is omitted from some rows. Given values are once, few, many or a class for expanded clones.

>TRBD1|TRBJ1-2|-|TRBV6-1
TGTGCCAGCAGCAGAACGGGACAGCAGTATGGCTACACCTTC
CASSRTGQQYGYTF
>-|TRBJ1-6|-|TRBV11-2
TGTGCCAGCAGCTTCGGCAGGGCTAATTCACCCCTCCACTTT
CASSFGRANSPLHF
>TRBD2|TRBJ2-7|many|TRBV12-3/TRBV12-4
TGTGCCAGCACCTTCGGGACTAGCGCCTACGAGCAGTACTTC
CASTFGTSAYEQYF
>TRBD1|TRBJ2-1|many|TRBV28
TGTGCCAGCAGTTTAAGGACAGGGGGATGGGATGAGCAGTTCTTC
CASSLRTGGWDEQFF
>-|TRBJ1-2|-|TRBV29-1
TGCAGCGCTCCGGTGGGGGCTACTAACTATGGCTACACCTTC
CSAPVGATNYGYTF
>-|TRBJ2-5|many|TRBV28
TGTGCCAGCAGTTTTCCTAGTTTGAAAGAGACCCAGTACTTC
CASSFPSLKETQYF
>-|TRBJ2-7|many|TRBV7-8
TGTGCCAGCAGCTTAGCGGTCTCCTACGAGCAGTACTTC
CASSLAVSYEQYF
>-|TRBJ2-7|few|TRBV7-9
TGTGCCAGCGGTCGTGGGCAGGGCTACGAGCAGTACTTC
CASGRGQGYEQYF
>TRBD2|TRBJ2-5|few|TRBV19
TGTGCCAGTAGTATTCGGGCGGGAGAAGAGACCCAGTACTTC
CASSIRAGEETQYF
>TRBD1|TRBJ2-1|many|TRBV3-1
TGTGCCAGCAGCCAAGTGGCCGGGACAGGGGTCAATGAGCAGTTCTTC
CASSQVAGTGVNEQFF
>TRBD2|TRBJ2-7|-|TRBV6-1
TGTGCCAGCAGTTCAGCCGGGACTAGCAACGAGCAGTACTTC
CASSSAGTSNEQYF
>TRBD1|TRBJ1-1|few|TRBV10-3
TGTGCCATCAGAGACAGGGATTCCGAAGCTTTCTTT
CAIRDRDSEAFF
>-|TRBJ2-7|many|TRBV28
TGTGCCAGCAGTCCCGGGGCTCAGGGTAACTCCTACGAGCAGTACTTC
CASSPGAQGNSYEQYF
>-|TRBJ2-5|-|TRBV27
TGTGCCAGCAGTAGACCGGTCCAGGGCCCGAAGTACTTC
CASSRPVQGPKYF
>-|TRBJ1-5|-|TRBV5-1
TGCGCCAGCAGCTTGGAAGGGAAGCGCAATCAGCCCCAGCATTTT
CASSLEGKRNQPQHF
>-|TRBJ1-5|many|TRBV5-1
TGCGCCAGCAGCTTGGGGGATTCCGGCAATCAGCCCCAGCATTTT
CASSLGDSGNQPQHF
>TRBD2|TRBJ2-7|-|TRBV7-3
TGTGCCAGCAGCATCCCGGGACTAGCGGGAGCGGGTTGTGGTAGCTCCTACGAGCAGTACTTC
CASSIPGLAGAGCGSSYEQYF
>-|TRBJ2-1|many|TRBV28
TGTGCCAGCAGTTCGCGGGTATCCTACAATGAGCAGTTCTTC
CASSSRVSYNEQFF
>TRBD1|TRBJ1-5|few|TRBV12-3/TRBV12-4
TGTGCCAGCAGTTCCCGAGGTACAGGGGGGAGCAATCAGCCCCAGCATTTT
CASSSRGTGGSNQPQHF
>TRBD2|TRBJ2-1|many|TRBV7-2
TGTGCCAGCCGGGTAGCGGGAATTGAGCAGTTCTTC
CASRVAGIEQFF
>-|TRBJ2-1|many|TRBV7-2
TGTGCCAGCAGCCGGGACAATGAGCAGTTCTTC
CASSRDNEQFF
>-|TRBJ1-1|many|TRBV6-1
TGTGCCAGCAGCTTTTGGCTGGGTAACACTGAAGCTTTCTTT
CASSFWLGNTEAFF
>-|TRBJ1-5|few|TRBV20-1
TGCAGTGCTAGAGCCAGTTATGGGGGGCGAAGCAATCAGCCCCAGCATTTT
CSARASYGGRSNQPQHF
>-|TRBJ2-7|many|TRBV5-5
TGTGCCAGCAGCCCGAGCACCCTCTGGACAGACTCCTACGAGCAGTACTTC
CASSPSTLWTDSYEQYF
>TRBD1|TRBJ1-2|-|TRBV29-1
TGCAGCGCCAACGGGGGACAGAACTATGGCTACACCTTC
CSANGGQNYGYTF
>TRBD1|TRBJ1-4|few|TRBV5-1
TGCGCCAGTACCCCCGGCAGGGGGAATGAAAAACTGTTTTTT
CASTPGRGNEKLFF
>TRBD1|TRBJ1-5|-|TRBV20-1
TGCAGTGCCCCGGACAGGGGGCACGTCAATCAGCCCCAGCATTTT
CSAPDRGHVNQPQHF
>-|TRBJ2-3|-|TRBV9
TGTGCCAGCAGCGTAGGCAGAAATACAGATACGCAGTATTTT
CASSVGRNTDTQYF
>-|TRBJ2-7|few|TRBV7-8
TGTGCCAGCAGCACTAACCCAAGCTCCTACGAGCAGTACTTC
CASSTNPSSYEQYF